A single sample gave rise to the 4 T cell receptor beta chains below, sequenced in a study of STAT3 mutations in large granular lymphocyte leukemia. The study's findings and limits: Every T-cell large granular lymphocyte leukemia patient had at least one immunodominant TCR beta clonotype.

Antigens for these TCRs are unknown. Assay: immunoSEQ multiplex PCR; the TCRdb copy retains only in-frame clones and omits some. The table has roughly 35,000 clones, 70% to 90% seen once; the top ten hold roughly 0.4%. The source material was PBMCs. The receptors shown here come from a human donor with T large granular lymphocyte leukemia. Some clones in this sample may be carry-over from other donors' samples.

The chain has TRBV5-1 and TRBJ1-1; 7 nucleotides align to TRBD1. CDR1 and CDR2 from the germline V gene are SGHRS and YFSETQ. The CDR3 totals 14 residues. The ends lost 1 base at V and 5 bases at J; junction bases unmatched: 5. In DNA form, the CDR3 reads TGCGCCAGCAGCTTGACTGCAGGGGGAACTGAAGCTTTCTTT. Translated: CASSLTAGGTEAFF.

This clone was found a few times. The chain is built from TRBV18 and TRBJ2-7, with D hard to call. CDR3 length: 13 residues. Trimming took 3 bases from V and 0 from J, leaving 6 bases between them. Germline V CDR1 and CDR2: KGHSH, LQKENI. CDR3 sequence reads: CASSPDGSYEQYV. CDR3 DNA: TGTGCCAGCTCACCGGACGGCTCCTACGAGCAGTACGTC.

V and J are TRBV6-5 and TRBJ1-4; D is unclear. Germline V gene lookup returns CDR1 MNHEY and CDR2 SVGAGI. The CDR3 sequence is 12 residues long. Trimming shortened V by 10 bases and J by 7 bases, and 13 bases separated the two germline ends. The CDR3 DNA is TGTGCCACCCGAAAACGCGGTGAAAAACTGTTTTTT. Translating gives CATRKRGEKLFF.

In its sample, this clone was seen once. The chain recombines TRBV6-6 with TRBJ2-3; TRBD2 agrees at 7 bases. From germline, CDR1 is MNHNY and CDR2 SVGAGI (reference sequence). The CDR3 is 15 amino acids. V shed 3 bases, J shed 5 bases, and the junction held 8 bases outside the gene matches. The CDR3 coding sequence is TGTGCCAGCAGTTATCCAGCGGGGTGGGAAGATACGCAGTATTTT. It codes for CASSYPAGWEDTQYF.